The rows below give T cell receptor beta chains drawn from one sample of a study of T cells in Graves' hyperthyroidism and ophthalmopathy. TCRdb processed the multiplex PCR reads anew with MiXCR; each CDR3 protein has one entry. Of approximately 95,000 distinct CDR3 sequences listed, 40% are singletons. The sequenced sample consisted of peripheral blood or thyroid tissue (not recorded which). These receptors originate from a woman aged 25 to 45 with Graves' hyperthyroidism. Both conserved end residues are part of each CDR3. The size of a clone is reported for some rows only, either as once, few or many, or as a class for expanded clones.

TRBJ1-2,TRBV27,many,CASRAAANYGYTF
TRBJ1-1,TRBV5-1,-,CASSLGQGAQTFF
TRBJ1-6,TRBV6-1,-,CAAQITGVSPLHF
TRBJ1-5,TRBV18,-,CASSQTDQPQHF
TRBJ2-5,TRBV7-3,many,CASSKQGGETQYF
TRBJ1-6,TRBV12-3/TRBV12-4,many,CASSLQFIRNSPLHF
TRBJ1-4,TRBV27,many,CASSQGTVNEKLFF
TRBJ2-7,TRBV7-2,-,CASSQRQGANEQYF
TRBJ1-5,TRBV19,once,CASRRRDRYQPQHF
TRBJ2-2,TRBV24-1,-,CATSDPPWQGPDGSGELVF
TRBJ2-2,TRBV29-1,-,CSVEPGQTNTGELFF
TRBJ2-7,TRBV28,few,CASSGGFFYEQYF
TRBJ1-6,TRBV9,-,CASSLYYRRGTLHF
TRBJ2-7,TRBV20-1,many,CSARGQALKEQYF
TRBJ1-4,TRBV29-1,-,CSLGDIPSTEEKLFF
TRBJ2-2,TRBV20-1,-,CSARTTSGGGRGELFF
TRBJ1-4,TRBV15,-,CATSSRDRGGEKLFF
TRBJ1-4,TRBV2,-,CASSARQGRYEKLFF
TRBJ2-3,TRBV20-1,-,CGARHPGPTTDTQYF
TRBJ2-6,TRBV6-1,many,CASSGYGTHLSGANVLTF
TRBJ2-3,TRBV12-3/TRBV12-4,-,CASSFKETGGTDTQYF
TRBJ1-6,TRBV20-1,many,CSARGQGNSPLHF
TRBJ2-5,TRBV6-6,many,CASRRAGEDETQYF